The following is a T cell receptor (beta chain) sequence with its context. The TCR beta library used iRepertoire HTBI primers with Arm-PCR amplification of CDR3. TCRdb used MiXCR to reprocess the multiplex PCR reads, holding one entry per CDR3 protein. The sample has fewer than 600,000 distinct CDR3 sequences; 20% to 25% are singletons. This sample is part of a study of regulatory T cells in long-lasting Graves disease. Time point denoted: persistent/refractory GD, antithyroid drugs over 5 years with positive TRAb. Researchers made the TCR library from RNA that was extracted from PBMCs. This receptor was obtained from a female donor with Graves disease. The material sequenced was peripheral blood mononuclear cells (PBMCs), taken when the disease was refractory, from a patient treated with antithyroid drugs.

The CDR3 coding sequence is TGTGCCACCAGCAGAGATTTAGCTAGCGGGAGTAATACGCAGTATTTT. It specifies CATSRDLASGSNTQYF. The chain carries TRBV15 and TRBJ2-3, with 10 bases identical to TRBD2. This CDR3 comprises 16 residues. Trimming at V came to 0 bases and at J to 7 bases, leaving 7 bases not matched to a gene. Germline V CDR1 and CDR2: LNHNV, YYDKDF (reference sequence).